This T cell receptor (beta chain) emerged from a study of T cells expressing NK-cell markers. TCRdb reprocessed the 5' RACE reads, keeping one entry per CDR3 protein, no DNA. The sample totals a few hundred thousand distinct CDR3 sequences. Germline lookup yields CDR1 SEHNR and CDR2 FQNEAQ (reference sequence). CDR3 length: 12 amino acids. This chain joins TRBV7-9 and TRBJ1-1; the D call from TCRdb, TRBD1, cannot be confirmed without DNA. Material: blood T cells: a sorted CD56 or NKG2C T cell subset, CD4+ or CD8+ T cells, or bulk PBMC T cells (not recorded which). This clonotype was obtained from a man between 18 and 69 years old in good health. The CDR3 loop reads CASSFLTGEAFF.